This is a list of T cell receptor beta chains from one sample in a study of T cell responses to AZD1222 COVID-19 vaccine. Only in-frame clones appear in the TCRdb table, and some are missing; sequencing was by immunoSEQ multiplex PCR. The sample gives around 100,000 clones, approximately 84% of which show up once; 9.4% is in the top ten. The material sequenced was peripheral blood, taken on day 0 of AZD1222 vaccination. These receptors all stem from an adult in good health. CDR3s include the opening cysteine and the closing phenylalanine or tryptophan. The order of the fields is J gene, clone size, D gene, V gene, CDR3 DNA, CDR3 protein. A D gene is named only where the DNA matches it firmly. Only some rows state a clone size, as once, few, many or a class for expanded clones.

j_gene: TRBJ2-2
abundance: NA
d_gene: NA
v_gene: TRBV20-1
CDR3nt: TGCAGTGCTAGTCACACCGGGACCAGCGAGAAGGGGGAGCTGTTTTTT
CDR3aa: CSASHTGTSEKGELFF

j_gene: TRBJ1-5
abundance: few
d_gene: NA
v_gene: TRBV4-1
CDR3nt: TGCGCCAGCAGCCCTCAGGCTCAAGGCGGTCAGCCCCAGCATTTT
CDR3aa: CASSPQAQGGQPQHF

j_gene: TRBJ2-1
abundance: few
d_gene: TRBD1
v_gene: TRBV5-1
CDR3nt: TGCGCCAGCAGCTTGGGGGGTGACAGGGTGTTGAGGCAGTTCTTC
CDR3aa: CASSLGGDRVLRQFF

j_gene: TRBJ2-5
abundance: NA
d_gene: NA
v_gene: TRBV3-1/TRBV3-2
CDR3nt: TGTGCCAGCAGCCAAGTACCAGCGGAGGAGACCCAGTACTTC
CDR3aa: CASSQVPAEETQYF

j_gene: TRBJ2-7
abundance: NA
d_gene: NA
v_gene: TRBV7-9
CDR3nt: TGTGCCAGCAGTTTCGCCCCGAGACAGCTCTCCTACGAGCAGTACTTC
CDR3aa: CASSFAPRQLSYEQYF

j_gene: TRBJ2-1
abundance: NA
d_gene: TRBD2
v_gene: TRBV6-5
CDR3nt: TGTGCCAGCAGTTACTCCCTAGCGGGGTACAATGAGCAGTTCTTC
CDR3aa: CASSYSLAGYNEQFF

j_gene: TRBJ2-1
abundance: NA
d_gene: NA
v_gene: TRBV7-2
CDR3nt: TGTGCCAGCAGCTTAGGTCCCGGGAGATCCTACAATGAGCAGTTCTTC
CDR3aa: CASSLGPGRSYNEQFF

j_gene: TRBJ1-2
abundance: NA
d_gene: TRBD1
v_gene: TRBV4-3
CDR3nt: TGCGCCAGCAGCCAAGATCTGGACAGGCTAAACTATGGCTACACCTTC
CDR3aa: CASSQDLDRLNYGYTF

j_gene: TRBJ2-5
abundance: once
d_gene: NA
v_gene: TRBV4-3
CDR3nt: TGCGCCAGCAGCCAAGGGCAGGGGCGAGAGACCCAGTACTTC
CDR3aa: CASSQGQGRETQYF

j_gene: TRBJ2-7
abundance: NA
d_gene: TRBD1
v_gene: TRBV28
CDR3nt: TGTGCCAGCAGTGCACCGGGACAGGGGGACTCCGAGCAGTACTTC
CDR3aa: CASSAPGQGDSEQYF

j_gene: TRBJ1-5
abundance: NA
d_gene: NA
v_gene: TRBV4-2
CDR3nt: TGTGCCAGCAGCCACCAAAATCAGCCCCAGCATTTT
CDR3aa: CASSHQNQPQHF

j_gene: TRBJ1-6
abundance: NA
d_gene: NA
v_gene: TRBV20-1
CDR3nt: TGCAGTGCTAGTCTATCCAGGGGAGGTTCACCCCTCCACTTT
CDR3aa: CSASLSRGGSPLHF

j_gene: TRBJ2-1
abundance: NA
d_gene: NA
v_gene: TRBV19
CDR3nt: TGTGCCAGTAGTATGAGAGGGCTCTCCTACAATGAGCAGTTCTTC
CDR3aa: CASSMRGLSYNEQFF

j_gene: TRBJ1-2
abundance: NA
d_gene: NA
v_gene: TRBV6-5
CDR3nt: TGTGCCAGCAGTTACTCTTTCTTAGGGGATAGTGGCTACACCTTC
CDR3aa: CASSYSFLGDSGYTF

j_gene: TRBJ1-2
abundance: NA
d_gene: NA
v_gene: TRBV4-2
CDR3nt: TGTGCCAGCAGCCAAGACAAGCAATCCTATGGCTACACCTTC
CDR3aa: CASSQDKQSYGYTF

j_gene: TRBJ1-2
abundance: NA
d_gene: NA
v_gene: TRBV30
CDR3nt: TGTGCCTGGAGTGGGCCCTCGGGAGCAAGGAGCACCTTC
CDR3aa: CAWSGPSGARSTF

j_gene: TRBJ1-2
abundance: few
d_gene: NA
v_gene: TRBV6-5
CDR3nt: TGTGCCAGCAGTTATTCGCCGACGACGGGTGGCTACACCTTC
CDR3aa: CASSYSPTTGGYTF

j_gene: TRBJ1-5
abundance: once
d_gene: NA
v_gene: TRBV6-5
CDR3nt: TGTGCCAGCAGTTACACGGGGACTAACAATCAGCCCCAGCATTTT
CDR3aa: CASSYTGTNNQPQHF

j_gene: TRBJ1-1
abundance: NA
d_gene: TRBD1
v_gene: TRBV6-6
CDR3nt: TGTGCCAGCAGTTATATAGGACAGGGGGCCTCTGAAGCTTTCTTT
CDR3aa: CASSYIGQGASEAFF

j_gene: TRBJ1-1
abundance: NA
d_gene: TRBD1
v_gene: TRBV28
CDR3nt: TGTGCCAGCAGTGTGGACAGGGGATTCGACACTGAAGCTTTCTTT
CDR3aa: CASSVDRGFDTEAFF

j_gene: TRBJ1-1
abundance: NA
d_gene: TRBD1
v_gene: TRBV4-3
CDR3nt: TGCGCCAGCAGCCAAGTAAGGACAGGGCACACTGAAGCTTTCTTT
CDR3aa: CASSQVRTGHTEAFF

j_gene: TRBJ1-1
abundance: NA
d_gene: NA
v_gene: TRBV5-4
CDR3nt: TGTGCCAGCAGCACGGACGGGAACACTGAAGCTTTCTTT
CDR3aa: CASSTDGNTEAFF

j_gene: TRBJ1-5
abundance: NA
d_gene: NA
v_gene: TRBV18
CDR3nt: TGTGCCAGCTCACCCCCGGGGCGAACGAACAATCAGCCCCAGCATTTT
CDR3aa: CASSPPGRTNNQPQHF

j_gene: TRBJ2-1
abundance: NA
d_gene: NA
v_gene: TRBV15
CDR3nt: TGTGCCACCAAAGCGGAGGGGAGGAATGAGCAGTTCTTC
CDR3aa: CATKAEGRNEQFF

j_gene: TRBJ2-1
abundance: few
d_gene: TRBD2
v_gene: TRBV19
CDR3nt: TGTGCCAGTAAGGGACTAGGCGTCAATGAGCAGTTCTTC
CDR3aa: CASKGLGVNEQFF

j_gene: TRBJ2-5
abundance: NA
d_gene: TRBD1
v_gene: TRBV10-3
CDR3nt: TGTGCCATCAGTGACCGGACAGGAATGGAGACCCAGTACTTC
CDR3aa: CAISDRTGMETQYF

j_gene: TRBJ2-5
abundance: NA
d_gene: TRBD1
v_gene: TRBV9
CDR3nt: TGTGCCAGCAGCGTAGCACAGGGGGGCGAGACCCAGTACTTC
CDR3aa: CASSVAQGGETQYF

j_gene: TRBJ2-5
abundance: NA
d_gene: NA
v_gene: TRBV5-1
CDR3nt: TGCGCCAGCAGACCCGGGACTCTGAAAGAGACCCAGTACTTC
CDR3aa: CASRPGTLKETQYF

j_gene: TRBJ1-3
abundance: NA
d_gene: TRBD1
v_gene: TRBV7-9
CDR3nt: TGTGCCAGCAGCCGACAGGGCTTTGGAAACACCATATATTTT
CDR3aa: CASSRQGFGNTIYF

j_gene: TRBJ2-5
abundance: NA
d_gene: NA
v_gene: TRBV7-9
CDR3nt: TGTGCCAGCAGCTTTTCATCACTAGAGACCCAGTACTTC
CDR3aa: CASSFSSLETQYF

j_gene: TRBJ2-7
abundance: few
d_gene: TRBD2
v_gene: TRBV19
CDR3nt: TGTGCCAGTAGTCCTCGAGCGGGGGGGAGCTACGAGCAGTACTTC
CDR3aa: CASSPRAGGSYEQYF

j_gene: TRBJ1-2
abundance: NA
d_gene: TRBD1
v_gene: TRBV5-1
CDR3nt: TGCGCCAGCAGCGGGAAGACAGGGCCTCGAATCTATGGCTACACCTTC
CDR3aa: CASSGKTGPRIYGYTF

j_gene: TRBJ2-7
abundance: NA
d_gene: TRBD1
v_gene: TRBV7-2
CDR3nt: TGTGCCAGCAGCTGGGACAGGGTAGGCGAGCAGTACTTC
CDR3aa: CASSWDRVGEQYF

j_gene: TRBJ2-7
abundance: NA
d_gene: NA
v_gene: TRBV2
CDR3nt: TGTGCCAGCTTTCGGGACTACGAGCAGTACTTC
CDR3aa: CASFRDYEQYF

j_gene: TRBJ2-1
abundance: few
d_gene: NA
v_gene: TRBV15
CDR3nt: TGTGCCACCAGCAGGCAGGGGATCGGTTCCTACAATGAGCAGTTCTTC
CDR3aa: CATSRQGIGSYNEQFF

j_gene: TRBJ1-2
abundance: NA
d_gene: NA
v_gene: TRBV5-1
CDR3nt: TGCGCCAGCAGTTTGTCTTATCTCAACTATGGCTACACCTTC
CDR3aa: CASSLSYLNYGYTF

j_gene: TRBJ2-2
abundance: NA
d_gene: NA
v_gene: TRBV9
CDR3nt: TGTGCCAGCAGCTTAAACCGACAGGCCGGGGAGCTGTTTTTT
CDR3aa: CASSLNRQAGELFF

j_gene: TRBJ1-6
abundance: NA
d_gene: NA
v_gene: TRBV7-9
CDR3nt: TGTGCCAGCAGCACACAGAGTGTAAATTCACCCCTCCACTTT
CDR3aa: CASSTQSVNSPLHF

j_gene: TRBJ2-4
abundance: NA
d_gene: TRBD1
v_gene: TRBV28
CDR3nt: TGTGCCAGCAGTTTAGTGGGACAGGTAAACATTCAGTACTTC
CDR3aa: CASSLVGQVNIQYF

j_gene: TRBJ2-7
abundance: few
d_gene: TRBD1
v_gene: TRBV29-1
CDR3nt: TGCAGCGTTGAGACGGGACAGCAACCATACGAGCAGTACTTC
CDR3aa: CSVETGQQPYEQYF

j_gene: TRBJ2-7
abundance: NA
d_gene: TRBD1
v_gene: TRBV5-1
CDR3nt: TGCGCCAGCAGCCCGACAGGGGGCACCTACGAGCAGTACTTC
CDR3aa: CASSPTGGTYEQYF

j_gene: TRBJ1-1
abundance: once
d_gene: TRBD1
v_gene: TRBV30
CDR3nt: TGTGCCTGGGGGCTTGCAGGGGGCCACACTGAAGCTTTCTTT
CDR3aa: CAWGLAGGHTEAFF

j_gene: TRBJ1-6
abundance: NA
d_gene: NA
v_gene: TRBV7-2
CDR3nt: TGTGCCAGCAGTCCCAGGTCCCTTTCGACCCTCCACTTT
CDR3aa: CASSPRSLSTLHF

j_gene: TRBJ1-6
abundance: NA
d_gene: NA
v_gene: TRBV6-2/TRBV6-3
CDR3nt: TGTGCCAGCAGTTACGGGATAAGCTCCTATAATTCACCCCTCCACTTT
CDR3aa: CASSYGISSYNSPLHF

j_gene: TRBJ1-1
abundance: NA
d_gene: NA
v_gene: TRBV6-5
CDR3nt: TGTGCCAGCAGTTTCGGACGGAATCCGACGTGGGCTTTCTTT
CDR3aa: CASSFGRNPTWAFF

j_gene: TRBJ1-1
abundance: NA
d_gene: NA
v_gene: TRBV7-9
CDR3nt: TGTGCCAGCAGCTTAGGAGACAGCTTGAACACTGAAGCTTTCTTT
CDR3aa: CASSLGDSLNTEAFF

j_gene: TRBJ1-4
abundance: NA
d_gene: NA
v_gene: TRBV24-1
CDR3nt: TGTGCCACCAGTGATTCCGGGCTCCAAAATGAAAAACTGTTTTTT
CDR3aa: CATSDSGLQNEKLFF

j_gene: TRBJ2-2
abundance: NA
d_gene: NA
v_gene: TRBV4-3
CDR3nt: TGCGCCAGCAGCCAATCTGGCACCGGGGAGCTGTTTTTT
CDR3aa: CASSQSGTGELFF

j_gene: TRBJ2-3
abundance: once
d_gene: NA
v_gene: TRBV11-1
CDR3nt: TGTGCCAGCTCGCGAGGGCGCCAGTCGGATACGCAGTATTTT
CDR3aa: CASSRGRQSDTQYF